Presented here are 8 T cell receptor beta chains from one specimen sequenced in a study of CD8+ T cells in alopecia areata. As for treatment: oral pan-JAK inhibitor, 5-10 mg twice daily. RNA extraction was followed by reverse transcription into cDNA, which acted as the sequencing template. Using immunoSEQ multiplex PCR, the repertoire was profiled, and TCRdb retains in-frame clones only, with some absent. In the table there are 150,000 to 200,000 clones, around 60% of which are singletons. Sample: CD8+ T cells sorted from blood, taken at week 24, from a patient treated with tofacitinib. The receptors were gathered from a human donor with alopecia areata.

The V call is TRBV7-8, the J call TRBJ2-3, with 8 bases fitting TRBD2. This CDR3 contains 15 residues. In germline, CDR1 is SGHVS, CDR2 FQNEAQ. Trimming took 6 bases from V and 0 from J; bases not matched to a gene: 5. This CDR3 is CASRTSATSTDTQYF. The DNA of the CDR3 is TGTGCCAGCAGGACTAGCGCGACTAGCACAGATACGCAGTATTTT.

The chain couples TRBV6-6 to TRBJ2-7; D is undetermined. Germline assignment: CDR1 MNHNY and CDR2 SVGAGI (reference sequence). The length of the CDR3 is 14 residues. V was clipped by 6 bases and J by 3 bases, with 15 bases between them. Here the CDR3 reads CASSPSGYGYEQYF. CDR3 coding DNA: TGTGCCAGCAGCCCCTCAGGTTACGGCTACGAGCAGTACTTC.

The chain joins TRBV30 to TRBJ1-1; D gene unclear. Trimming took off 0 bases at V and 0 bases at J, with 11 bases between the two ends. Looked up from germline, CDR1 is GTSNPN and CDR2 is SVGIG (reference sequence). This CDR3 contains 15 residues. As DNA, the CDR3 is TGTGCCTGGAGTGTAGGTCGGAGAATGAACACTGAAGCTTTCTTT. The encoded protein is CAWSVGRRMNTEAFF.

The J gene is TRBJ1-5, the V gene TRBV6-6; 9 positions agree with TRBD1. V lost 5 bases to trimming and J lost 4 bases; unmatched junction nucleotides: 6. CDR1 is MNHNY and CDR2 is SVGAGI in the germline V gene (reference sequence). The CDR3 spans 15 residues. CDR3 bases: TGTGCCAGCAGTATGACAGGGGGTGCAAATCAGCCCCAGCATTTT. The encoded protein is CASSMTGGANQPQHF.

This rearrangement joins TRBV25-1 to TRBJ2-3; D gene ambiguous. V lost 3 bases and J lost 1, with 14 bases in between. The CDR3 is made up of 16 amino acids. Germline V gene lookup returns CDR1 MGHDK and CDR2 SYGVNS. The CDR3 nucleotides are TGTGCCAGCAGTGATCTTAATAGGGATGGCACAGATACGCAGTATTTT. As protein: CASSDLNRDGTDTQYF.

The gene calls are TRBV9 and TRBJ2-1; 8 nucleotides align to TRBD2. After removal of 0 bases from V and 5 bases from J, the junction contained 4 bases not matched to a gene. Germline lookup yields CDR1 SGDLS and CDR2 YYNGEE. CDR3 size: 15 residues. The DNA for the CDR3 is TGTGCCAGCAGCGTAGTGAGCGGGGGCCACAATGAGCAGTTCTTC. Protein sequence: CASSVVSGGHNEQFF. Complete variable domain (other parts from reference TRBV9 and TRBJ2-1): DSGVTQTPKHLITATGQRVTLRCSPRSGDLSVYWYQQSLDQGLQFLIQYYNGEERAKGNILERFSAQQFPDLHSELNLSSLELGDSALYFCASSVVSGGHNEQFFGPGTRLTVL.

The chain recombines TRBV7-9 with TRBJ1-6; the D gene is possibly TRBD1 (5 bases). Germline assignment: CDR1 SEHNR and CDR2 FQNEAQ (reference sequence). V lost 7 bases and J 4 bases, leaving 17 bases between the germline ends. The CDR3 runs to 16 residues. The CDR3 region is CASTPGSDPYNSPLHF. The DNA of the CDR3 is TGTGCCAGCACCCCAGGGTCAGACCCATATAATTCACCCCTCCACTTT.

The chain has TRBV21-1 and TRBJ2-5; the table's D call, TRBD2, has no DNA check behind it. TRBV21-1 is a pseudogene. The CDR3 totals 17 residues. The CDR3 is CASSKGSSGGTQETQYF. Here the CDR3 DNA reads TGTGCCAGCAGCAAAGGGTCTAGCGGGGGGACTCAGGAGACCCAGTACTTC.